These T cell receptor beta chains were read from a single sample in a study of cytomegalovirus exposure and HLA in healthy donors. Profiled with immunoSEQ multiplex PCR; TCRdb holds only in-frame clones, not every one. Among approximately 140,000 clones listed, 86% were seen once. The sequencing input was PBMCs. The source is a young man in good health and CMV-seronegative. The CDR3 runs from the conserved cysteine through the conserved F or W. A D gene is named only where the DNA matches it firmly. Clone size appears in some rows only: once, few, many, or a class for an expanded clone.

d_call,v_call,clone_size,j_call,cdr3_nt,cdr3_aa
TRBD1,TRBV5-8,.,TRBJ2-4,TGTGCCAGCAGTCCAAGGACAGGGGCATGGAGCATTCAGTACTTC,CASSPRTGAWSIQYF
TRBD1,TRBV6-5,.,TRBJ1-5,TGTGCCAGCAGCAGATCAGGGGGTCAGCCCCAGCATTTT,CASSRSGGQPQHF
TRBD1,TRBV6-1,.,TRBJ2-1,TGTGCCAGCAGTGATCAGGGGGAGTACAATGAGCAGTTCTTC,CASSDQGEYNEQFF
TRBD1,TRBV28,.,TRBJ1-1,TGTGCCAGCAGCACAGGGGACACTGAAGCTTTCTTT,CASSTGDTEAFF
.,TRBV28,.,TRBJ2-1,TGTGCCAGCAGTCACAGGGTCAATGAGCAGTTCTTC,CASSHRVNEQFF
.,TRBV5-1,.,TRBJ2-7,TGCGCCAGCAGCTTGGGCCTAACCTACGAGCAGTACTTC,CASSLGLTYEQYF
.,TRBV19,once,TRBJ2-1,TGTGCCAGTAGTATCCAGGGGCGAGGGGACAATGAGCAGTTCTTC,CASSIQGRGDNEQFF
.,TRBV5-1,.,TRBJ1-1,TGCGCCAGCAGCTTGGTGCAGGCGAACACTGAAGCTTTCTTT,CASSLVQANTEAFF
.,TRBV4-2,once,TRBJ1-1,TGTGCCAGCAGCGAGACAGCGAACACTGAAGCTTTCTTT,CASSETANTEAFF
.,TRBV7-8,.,TRBJ2-5,TGTGCCAGCAGCTATACTCAGGGTCTAGAGACCCAGTACTTC,CASSYTQGLETQYF
TRBD2,TRBV5-1,.,TRBJ2-1,TGCGCCAGCAGCTTGGCGCTAGCGGACTACAATGAGCAGTTCTTC,CASSLALADYNEQFF
.,TRBV9,.,TRBJ1-1,TGTGCCAGCAGCGTAGGCCAGGGTTGGGCTGAAGCTTTCTTT,CASSVGQGWAEAFF
.,TRBV7-2,.,TRBJ2-1,TGTGCCAGCAGAAAAGAGGTTCTAGCGGGACAGGATGAGCAGTTCTTC,CASRKEVLAGQDEQFF
.,TRBV21-1,.,TRBJ2-7,TGTGCCAGCAGCCCTGGCCGTAGCGGGAGGGGCGAGCAGTACTTC,CASSPGRSGRGEQYF
TRBD2,TRBV7-8,.,TRBJ2-7,TGTGCCAGCAGCTTTTTTGCTAGCGGGAGGTTCTACGAGCAGTACTTC,CASSFFASGRFYEQYF
.,TRBV7-6,.,TRBJ1-4,TGTGCCAGCAGCTTAGAAGTGCGGGCAGAAAAACTGTTTTTT,CASSLEVRAEKLFF
.,TRBV18,.,TRBJ1-5,TGTGCCAGCTCACCCAAAAACCGAGAAAGCAATCAGCCCCAGCATTTT,CASSPKNRESNQPQHF
TRBD1,TRBV14,.,TRBJ2-3,TGTGCCAGCAGCCCACAGGGGAGTAGTCAGTATTTT,CASSPQGSSQYF
.,TRBV9,.,TRBJ1-1,TGTGCCAGCAGCGAAGCAGGGTACACTGAAGCTTTCTTT,CASSEAGYTEAFF
.,TRBV2,.,TRBJ1-5,TGTGCCAGCAGTGAAGCGGCGGTCAATCAGCCCCAGCATTTT,CASSEAAVNQPQHF
.,TRBV18,.,TRBJ1-1,TGTGCCAGCTCACCTGGGACTGCGATGAACACTGAAGCTTTCTTT,CASSPGTAMNTEAFF
.,TRBV19,.,TRBJ1-4,TGTGCCAGTAGTGGCCAGCGAAATGAAAAACTGTTTTTT,CASSGQRNEKLFF
TRBD1,TRBV9,.,TRBJ2-1,TGTGCCAGCAGCGCCTCCGGAACAGGGGACAATGAGCAGTTCTTC,CASSASGTGDNEQFF
.,TRBV27,.,TRBJ1-2,TGTGCCAGCAGACCGAGTGGGAGGCCTAGAGGCGGCTACACCTTC,CASRPSGRPRGGYTF
TRBD2,TRBV27,.,TRBJ2-3,TGTGCCAGCAGTTTATTAGCGGGAGTAACAGATACGCAGTATTTT,CASSLLAGVTDTQYF
TRBD1,TRBV5-6,.,TRBJ2-7,TGTGCCAGCAGCTTGGGGGGACAGCCTTTAACCTACGAGCAGTACTTC,CASSLGGQPLTYEQYF
.,TRBV14,.,TRBJ2-3,TGTGCCAGCAGTATACCGGGAGCCGAAAATACGCAGTATTTT,CASSIPGAENTQYF
.,TRBV6-5,.,TRBJ1-2,TGTGCCAGCGGAGCAGGAGGCCCGCCAGGCTATGGCTACACCTTC,CASGAGGPPGYGYTF
TRBD1,TRBV15,.,TRBJ1-5,TGTGCCACCAGCAGCACAGGGGTCGAACAGCCCCAGCATTTT,CATSSTGVEQPQHF
.,TRBV29-1,.,TRBJ1-4,TGCAGCGGCTTTGAGGCAGGGCCTGAAAAACTGTTTTTT,CSGFEAGPEKLFF
TRBD2,TRBV25-1,.,TRBJ2-5,TGTGCCAGCGCTCTGGGGGGGTCTCAAGAGACCCAGTACTTC,CASALGGSQETQYF
.,TRBV11-2,.,TRBJ2-3,TGTGCCAGCAGCTTAGGCAGGGTCCCGGTTAATACGCAGTATTTT,CASSLGRVPVNTQYF
.,TRBV10-2,.,TRBJ2-5,TGCGCCAGCAGTGGCAGAGGATTAGAGACCCAGTACTTC,CASSGRGLETQYF
TRBD1,TRBV4-3,.,TRBJ1-5,TGCGCCAGCAGCCGGACAGGGGGCATACGTCAGCCCCAGCATTTT,CASSRTGGIRQPQHF
TRBD2,TRBV13,few,TRBJ2-1,TGTGCCAGCAGCTTAGAGGGAGGGCCAGGGCAGTTCTTC,CASSLEGGPGQFF
TRBD2,TRBV7-7,.,TRBJ2-5,TGTGCCAGCAGCCCCGACTATATCGCGGGGGGGGAGACCCAGTACTTC,CASSPDYIAGGETQYF
.,TRBV30,.,TRBJ2-7,TGTGCCTGGAGTGTACATTGGCGGGGCTCCTACGAGCAGTACTTC,CAWSVHWRGSYEQYF
.,TRBV19,few,TRBJ1-2,TGTGCCAGTATTGGGCAGGGACTTGGCTACACCTTC,CASIGQGLGYTF
.,TRBV29-1,.,TRBJ2-7,TGCAGCGTTGAAGTCCAGGGGCAAGCCTACGAGCAGTACTTC,CSVEVQGQAYEQYF
TRBD2,TRBV2,.,TRBJ2-3,TGTGCCAGCAGTAATCAAGCGGGGGGTCCCTACACAGATACGCAGTATTTT,CASSNQAGGPYTDTQYF
TRBD1,TRBV2,.,TRBJ2-7,TGTGCCAGTGGGACAGGCTACGAGCAGTACTTC,CASGTGYEQYF
.,TRBV19,.,TRBJ1-5,TGTGCCAGTAGTATAGGTGGGGGGGGCACCAATCAGCCCCAGCATTTT,CASSIGGGGTNQPQHF
.,TRBV21-1,.,TRBJ2-7,TGTGCCAGCGCCAAGCGCGGAGCCTACGAGCAGTACTTC,CASAKRGAYEQYF
.,TRBV2,few,TRBJ2-7,TGTGCCAGCAGGGGGTCTGGGAGCTCCTACGAGCAGTACTTC,CASRGSGSSYEQYF
TRBD1,TRBV25-1,few,TRBJ2-7,TGTGCCAGCAGTGGCATTGACTCCGGGACAGGGGGCTACGAGCAGTACTTC,CASSGIDSGTGGYEQYF
.,TRBV5-1,.,TRBJ2-2,TGCGCCAGCAGCTTGGGGGGGCTCACCGGGGAGCTGTTTTTT,CASSLGGLTGELFF
TRBD1,TRBV6-6,.,TRBJ2-1,TGTGCCAGCAGTGAGGGGGCAGTGCAGTTCTTC,CASSEGAVQFF
TRBD1,TRBV9,.,TRBJ2-7,TGTGCCAGCAGCCCTGGGACAGGGGAGCAGTACTTC,CASSPGTGEQYF
TRBD1,TRBV27,.,TRBJ2-7,TGTGCCAGCAGTCTCGGGACAGGGGTTTCCGAGCAGTACTTC,CASSLGTGVSEQYF
.,TRBV7-9,few,TRBJ1-5,TGTGCCAGCACCTCAGGGGAACGTCAGCCCCAGCATTTT,CASTSGERQPQHF
.,TRBV6-5,.,TRBJ2-1,TGTGCCAGCAGTTACGCCGGGACTGGCGGGTACAATGAGCAGTTCTTC,CASSYAGTGGYNEQFF
TRBD1,TRBV7-2,few,TRBJ2-3,TGTGCCAGCAGCTTCGTTGGGCAGGGGGATACAGATACGCAGTATTTT,CASSFVGQGDTDTQYF
.,TRBV30,.,TRBJ2-2,TGTGCCTGGAGTGGAACAGGATTGAACACCGGGGAGCTGTTTTTT,CAWSGTGLNTGELFF
TRBD1,TRBV27,once,TRBJ1-1,TGTGCCAGCAGGAAGACAGGGGGGCTTGAAGCTTTCTTT,CASRKTGGLEAFF